This T cell receptor (beta chain) was profiled in a study of OX40 agonist ivuxolimab in advanced cancers. In terms of the full investigation: Ivuxolimab was an agonistic, fully human IgG2 monoclonal antibody directed against OX40 (CD134), a costimulatory receptor. Of the 50 or so patients in dose escalation, some 20 had hepatocellular carcinoma, approximately 15 had melanoma, 9 had renal cell carcinoma and 9 had head and neck cancer. Partial responses occurred in three dose-escalation patients: two with cutaneous melanoma and one with hepatocellular carcinoma. Intravenous ivuxolimab was administered to patients every 2 weeks at six dose levels: 0.01, 0.1, 0.3, 1.5, 3 and 10 mg/kg. Prior anti-PD-1, anti-PD-L1 or anti-CTLA-4 therapy was permitted, and roughly two fifths of dose-escalation patients had received checkpoint inhibitors. The dose-escalation cohort was over 70% male with a mean age of roughly 60 years, ranging from roughly 23 to 80. Peripheral TCRbeta sequencing was intended to test whether TCR sequence diversity was altered and clonal T-cell expansion was caused by ivuxolimab. The paper reports the monotherapy dose-escalation portion (N of about 50 patients) of the phase I ivuxolimab trial.

To sequence the TCRbeta CDR3 region, genomic DNA was isolated from the sorted cells. The immunoSEQ Assay was used for sequencing of TCRbeta CDR3 regions. Imported from immuneACCESS, the table was reduced by TCRdb to in-frame sequences with V and J called. These copies leave out some clones; in studies compared against another copy, an unresolved V gene accounts for under half, and the cause of the remainder is not known. The sample records 15,000 to 16,000 clones, 80% to 85% of which are singletons. The top ten clonotypes cover 35% to 45% of the sample. As for this clone: Its antigen remains unidentified. No base quality information exists; no much larger clone differs at one position.

The trial excluded patients who had a history of autoimmune disease or were on systemic immunosuppression. Peripheral blood for TCR sequencing was collected from all dose cohorts at baseline, on cycle 4 day 1, and on cycle 7 day 1. Samples were obtained from an open-label, multicenter, first-in-human phase I dose-escalation trial of ivuxolimab. Adults with locally advanced or metastatic head and neck squamous cell, hepatocellular, melanoma or renal cell carcinoma were enrolled in the trial. Before TCR sequencing, CD4+ and CD8+ T cells were separately sorted from peripheral blood. V is clipped by 0 bases and J by 7 bases, and the sequence between their germline boundaries is 19 bases long. The CDR3 contains 17 residues, cysteine and phenylalanine counted. Here the CDR3 DNA is all that survives: 51 bases in frame from base 1. The germline V gene encodes CDR1 LNHDA and CDR2 SQIVND (reference sequence).

Broader findings and caveats from the paper: The antigen specificity of the clonally expanded peripheral T cells was not determined. After ivuxolimab, CD8+ T cells had more expanded clones than CD4+ T cells on average. In the 0.1-3.0 mg/kg groups, partial responders were among the patients with the lowest normalized peripheral clonal expansion, particularly in CD8+ T cells. At doses of 0.1 to 3.0 mg/kg, clonal expansion of both CD4+ and CD8+ T cells in blood was seen between baseline and week 6. Low levels of normalized T-cell clonal expansion were also seen in some nonresponding patients.

The chain links TRBV19 with TRBJ1-5; TRBD1 could be the D gene, as 5 bases match. The source is an adult with an advanced solid tumor such as melanoma, head and neck, liver or kidney cancer. The source was CD4+ or CD8+ T cells sorted from blood, collected in a trial of the OX40 agonist ivuxolimab. The CDR3 sequence is CASSIDQGDPGSQPQHF. The DNA is as follows: TGTGCCAGTAGTATAGATCAAGGGGACCCAGGGTCCCAGCCCCAGCATTTT.